The source of this T cell receptor (beta chain) is a study of response to subunit inactivated influenza vaccine. One entry per CDR3 protein results from TCRdb running MiXCR on the RT-PCR reads. The top ten clones hold roughly 7.7% of a sample with a few hundred thousand distinct CDR3 sequences, 10% to 15% of them seen once. V was clipped by 4 bases and J by 0 bases, with 10 bases between them. This CDR3 contains 15 residues. In germline, CDR1 is MGHRA, CDR2 YSYEKL. This clonotype has ten or more counts. The antigen remains undetermined. The study, taken as a whole, reports: New T cells are recruited in small numbers by each seasonal influenza vaccination, according to the authors' suggestion.

Sequences were derived from non-naive T cells sorted from PBMCs, sampled 14 to 15 days before vaccination. J is TRBJ1-3 and V is TRBV4-1; D possibly corresponds to TRBD1 (6 bases). This receptor was identified in a man aged 45-65 years who received an inactivated influenza vaccine. In nucleotides, the CDR3 is TGCGCCAGCAGCCTGGACAGTAACTCTGGAAACACCATATATTTT. Translating it yields CASSLDSNSGNTIYF.